This TCR beta chain originates from a study of blood T cells in healthy people across ages. About the research overall: Capture via template switching afforded approximately one barcoded beta molecule per two T cells.

Each sample yielded at least 6 million isolated PBMCs. This clonotype was seen only a few times. The CDR3 is 14 amino acids. Unmatched junction bases numbered 4, after V lost 7 bases and J lost 3 bases. Germline-derived CDR1 and CDR2 are MNHEY and SMNVEV (reference sequence). PCR was performed a second time for roughly 7 to 12 cycles using a sample-barcoded 5' primer and a J-beta primer mix. TCRdb re-analysed the 5' RACE reads in MiXCR, keeping a single row per CDR3 protein. The data show fewer than 800,000 distinct CDR3 sequences, with roughly 25% seen just once and under 9.5% held by the top ten. These same records also appear under a second study, on T cells of mothers and their children.

The sample was blood. The receptor comes from a boy between 10 and 17 years old in good health. The rearrangement joins TRBV27 to TRBJ2-1; 9 bases match TRBD1. The CDR3 is CASKPGQGYNEQFF. The CDR3 DNA sequence: TGTGCCAGCAAGCCGGGACAGGGCTACAATGAGCAGTTCTTC.